The clone carrying this T cell receptor (beta chain) was detected ten times or more. Its antigen is not known. Unmatched junction bases numbered 9, after V lost 3 bases and J lost 1 base. The CDR3 has 17 residues. The source of the sample is a study of T cell repertoires in cytomegalovirus infection. Overall study: CMV infection together with matching HLA type was indicated by public TCR beta signatures.

Using its own MiXCR run on the reads, TCRdb lists one record per CDR3 protein. Of roughly 81,000 distinct CDR3 sequences in the sample, about 3.8% were seen once. Study-level results: HLA-C-restricted, CMV-specific TCR beta clonotypes were dominant ex vivo. Totalled public TCR beta family frequency picked out people who carried CMV plus the relevant HLA.

Sequenced material: PBMCs. V gene TRBV12-3 or TRBV12-4 combines with J gene TRBJ1-5; 7 nucleotides match TRBD1. This sequence was found in a human donor in good health (CMV status not recorded). Some clones in this sample may be carry-over from other donors' samples. The CDR3 DNA reads TGTGCCAGCAGTTTTAAAGGGGGCGGGACGAGCAATCAGCCCCAGCATTTT. Encoded protein: CASSFKGGGTSNQPQHF.